One and the same sample provided the 7 T cell receptor beta chains below, sequenced in a study of Tregs in tolerant kidney transplant recipients. The assay was immunoSEQ multiplex PCR, and TCRdb's table has in-frame clones only and misses some. Altogether about 73,000 clones are present, nearly 98% being singletons, with the ten largest covering over 0.45%. Specimen: CD4+ T cells from blood, collected before the transplant. The receptors stem from a human donor who received a combined kidney and bone marrow transplant.

The chain combines TRBV4-1 with TRBJ2-3, with 14 positions matching TRBD2. With V trimmed by 0 bases and J by 15 bases, 8 bases remained unmatched. The germline CDR1 and CDR2 sequences are MGHRA and YSYEKL. The CDR3 extends over 15 amino acids. The CDR3 DNA is TGCGCCAGCAGCCAAGATCGAGGGACTAGCGGGAGAGGATATTTT. It translates to CASSQDRGTSGRGYF.

This chain links TRBV4-1 with TRBJ1-5, with a possible D match to TRBD1 (6 bases). Germline assignment: CDR1 MGHRA and CDR2 YSYEKL. V lost 2 bases and J lost 5, with 22 bases in between. The CDR3 is 18 residues long. The CDR3 sequence: CASSQPPGRGRGDQPQHF. CDR3 nucleotide sequence: TGCGCCAGCAGCCAACCCCCGGGCCGGGGGCGGGGGGATCAGCCCCAGCATTTT.

The CDR3: CASSLDTEAFF. DNA for the CDR3: TGTGCCAGCAGCCTTGACACTGAAGCTTTCTTT. V usage is TRBV11-3 and J usage is TRBJ1-1; D is undetermined. The length of the CDR3 is 11 residues. The germline V gene has CDR1 SGHNT and CDR2 YENEEA. Trimming shortened V by 5 bases and J by 3 bases, and 4 bases separated the two germline ends.

The gene calls are TRBV18 and TRBJ2-5, with a tentative D call TRBD1 (6 bases). Germline V lookup: CDR1 KGHSH, CDR2 LQKENI. The CDR3 totals 15 residues. The ends were cut back, 3 bases at V and 5 bases at J, with 16 bases in the middle. This chain's CDR3 is CASSPQGPRVETQYF. In nucleotides, the CDR3 is TGTGCCAGCTCACCGCAGGGGCCCAGGGTTGAGACCCAGTACTTC.

The chain uses TRBV11-2 and TRBJ2-7; TRBD1 agrees at 8 bases. This CDR3 spans 17 amino acids. CDR1 SGHAT and CDR2 FQNNGV come from the germline V gene. The V and J ends lost 5 bases and 0 bases, in that order; junction bases with no gene match: 12. The DNA for the CDR3 is TGTGCCAGCAGCACCCGGACAGGGTTCCATTCCTCCTACGAGCAGTACTTC. It codes for CASSTRTGFHSSYEQYF.

The chain's CDR3 is CASSFQGGDTEAFF. The CDR3 region has the DNA TGTGCCAGCAGCTTCCAGGGAGGTGACACTGAAGCTTTCTTT. The genes are TRBV9 and TRBJ1-1; tentative D call: TRBD1 (5 bases). The CDR3 is 14 residues long. With 4 bases removed from V and 3 bases from J, the gap between germline ends came to 13 bases. Germline V gene sequence: CDR1 SGDLS, CDR2 YYNGEE.

The rearrangement links TRBV14 to TRBJ2-2, with D perhaps matching TRBD1 (6 bases). The CDR3 loop spans 14 amino acids. The germline V gene encodes CDR1 SGHDN and CDR2 FVKESK. V was cut by 4 bases and J by 3 bases, with 9 bases left in between. The CDR3: CASSLGQYTGELFF. The CDR3 DNA follows: TGTGCCAGCAGCCTCGGACAGTACACCGGGGAGCTGTTTTTT.